The 31 T cell receptor beta chains below were found in one sample sequenced in a study of T cell responses to AZD1222 COVID-19 vaccine. Clones were sequenced by immunoSEQ multiplex PCR, and TCRdb holds only the in-frame ones, with some missing. The repertoire holds some 150,000 clones, with 75% to 90% as singletons. The specimen comprised peripheral blood, sampled on day 0 of MenACWY control vaccination. Receptor source: an adult in good health.

The CDR3 bases are TGTGCCAGCAGCTTATTGGGACAGGGATTGGGGAATGAGCAGTTCTTC. Amino acid sequence: CASSLLGQGLGNEQFF. The V gene is TRBV5-8, the J gene TRBJ2-1; 9 bases agree with TRBD1. The CDR3 runs to 16 residues. The junction had 10 bases not matched to a gene; V was cut back by 2 bases and J by 7 bases. CDR1 SGHTS and CDR2 YDEGEE come from the germline V gene.

The chain couples TRBV5-1 to TRBJ1-4, with D perhaps TRBD1 (6 bases). Germline-derived CDR1 and CDR2 are SGHRS and YFSETQ. The CDR3 covers 15 residues. The V end lost 3 bases, the J end lost 5 bases, and 14 bases lay between the germline ends. CDR3 sequence reads: CASSWRTDSNEKLFF. CDR3 in DNA: TGCGCCAGCAGCTGGAGGACAGATTCGAATGAAAAACTGTTTTTT.

This clone occurred a few times. The rearrangement links TRBV2 to TRBJ2-2, with TRBD1 matching 7 bases. V gave up 7 bases and J gave up 8 bases; unmatched junction bases: 10. CDR3 length equals 14 residues. Germline-derived CDR1 and CDR2 are SNHLY and FYNNEI. The CDR3 sequence is CASTDNRGVGELFF. CDR3 nucleotide sequence: TGTGCCAGCACCGACAACAGGGGAGTGGGGGAGCTGTTTTTT.

This chain joins TRBV28 and TRBJ2-7; 7 bases map to TRBD1. The V segment lost 6 bases and the J segment 1 base; nucleotides outside the gene matches: 9. CDR3 size: 15 residues. CDR1 MDHEN and CDR2 SYDVKM come from the germline V gene. The DNA for the CDR3 is TGTGCCAGCAGAGGTGCCGGGACAGCGTCCTACGAGCAGTACGTC. Residues: CASRGAGTASYEQYV.

The V call is TRBV5-1, the J call TRBJ1-6, with 7 bases fitting TRBD1. Trimming removed 6 bases from V and 5 bases from J; junction bases left unmatched: 5. The CDR3 is 14 amino acids. Looked up from germline, CDR1 is SGHRS and CDR2 is YFSETQ. The CDR3 reads CASNQGDHNSPLHF. The CDR3 DNA is TGCGCCAGCAACCAGGGGGACCATAATTCACCCCTCCACTTT. Combining the CDR3 with reference TRBV5-1 and TRBJ1-6 gives the whole variable domain KAGVTQTPRYLIKTRGQQVTLSCSPISGHRSVSWYQQTPGQGLQFLFEYFSETQRNKGNFPGRFSGRQFSNSRSEMNVSTLELGDSALYLCASNQGDHNSPLHFGNGTRLTVT.

The genes are TRBV6-5 and TRBJ1-2; 10 bases are shared with TRBD1. Per germline, CDR1 MNHEY and CDR2 SVGAGI. The CDR3 consists of 14 residues. After removal of 2 bases from V and 7 bases from J, the junction contained 4 bases not matched to a gene. The DNA of the CDR3 is TGTGCCAGCAGTTACCGACAGGGGGCGTCTGGCTACACCTTC. Its translation: CASSYRQGASGYTF.

This sequence joins TRBV6-6 and TRBJ2-2; 10 nucleotides align to TRBD2. The CDR3 has 13 residues. The germline V gene encodes CDR1 MNHNY and CDR2 SVGAGI (reference sequence). V was pared by 8 bases and J by 6 bases, with 3 bases of the junction left unmatched. CDR3 nucleotides: TGTGCCAGCCGGACTAGCGGCGCCGGGGAGCTGTTTTTT. Amino acid sequence: CASRTSGAGELFF.

This chain uses TRBV5-1 with TRBJ1-2; possibly TRBD1 for D (6 bases). The V and J ends lost 7 bases and 2 bases respectively, with 9 bases between them. Germline loops: CDR1 SGHRS, CDR2 YFSETQ. The CDR3 has 12 amino acids. The CDR3, as DNA: TGCGCCAGCGGCGGACAGAACTATGGCTACACCTTC. This codes for CASGGQNYGYTF.

This clone occurred once. The chain recombines TRBV3-1 (or the pseudogene TRBV3-2) with TRBJ2-3; D may be TRBD2 (5 bases). Trimming shortened V by 0 bases and J by 4 bases, and 8 bases separated the two germline ends. CDR3 length equals 14 residues. Germline lookup yields CDR1 LGHDT and CDR2 YNNKEL (reference sequence). The CDR3 spells CASSQETRSDTQYF. Written as DNA, the CDR3 is TGTGCCAGCAGCCAAGAAACTAGGTCAGATACGCAGTATTTT.

In this sample, this clone turned up once. The chain recombines TRBV18 with TRBJ2-3; TRBD1 is a possible D gene (6 bases). The V end lost 2 bases, the J end lost 6 bases, and 21 bases lay between the germline ends. The CDR3 is 17 amino acids. The germline CDR1 and CDR2 sequences are KGHSH and LQKENI. In nucleotides, the CDR3 is TGTGCCAGCTCACCATTCGGGTTACAGGGAGAATGGGATACGCAGTATTTT. It encodes CASSPFGLQGEWDTQYF.

This clone was seen only once. The rearrangement links TRBV3-1 (or the pseudogene TRBV3-2) to TRBJ2-7; D may be TRBD2 (5 bases). The ends were cut back, 3 bases at V and 6 bases at J, with 12 bases in the middle. Germline CDR1 and CDR2: LGHDT and YNNKEL (reference sequence). The CDR3 has 13 amino acids. DNA of the CDR3: TGTGCCAGCAGCCACGGGCTAGCAGGCGAGCAGTACTTC. Translation: CASSHGLAGEQYF.

This clone occurred once. V is TRBV3-1 (or the pseudogene TRBV3-2) and J is TRBJ2-2; no clear D gene. This CDR3 contains 14 residues. Germline CDR1 is LGHDT and CDR2 is YNNKEL (reference sequence). The V and J ends lost 4 bases and 7 bases respectively, with 13 bases between them. CDR3 sequence: CASSPRRYVGELFF. CDR3 coding DNA: TGTGCCAGCAGCCCACGACGCTATGTCGGGGAGCTGTTTTTT.

J is TRBJ1-4 and V is TRBV18; D remains unclear. The V end lost 3 bases, the J end lost 7 bases, and 9 bases lay between the germline ends. CDR1 is KGHSH, CDR2 LQKENI, per germline. The CDR3 runs to 13 residues. In nucleotides, the CDR3 is TGTGCCAGCTCACCTGTGGAGGGTGAAAAACTGTTTTTT. Amino acids: CASSPVEGEKLFF.

The V gene is TRBV2, the J gene TRBJ1-5; no clear D gene. From germline, CDR1 is SNHLY and CDR2 FYNNEI. Trimming pared 6 bases from V and 4 bases from J, leaving 13 bases between. There are 14 residues in the CDR3. In DNA form, the CDR3 reads TGTGCCAGCAGGGATATGACTGCAAATCAGCCCCAGCATTTT. This codes for CASRDMTANQPQHF.

The chain employs TRBV15 and TRBJ2-1, with D perhaps TRBD1 (6 bases). The germline V gene has CDR1 LNHNV and CDR2 YYDKDF (reference sequence). The CDR3 length is 15 residues. The ends were cut back, 0 bases at V and 9 bases at J, with 15 bases in the middle. The CDR3 sequence: CATSREVDLQGEQFF. CDR3 in DNA: TGTGCCACCAGCAGAGAAGTGGACCTACAGGGTGAGCAGTTCTTC.

The chain carries TRBV7-8 and TRBJ2-7, with D tentatively TRBD1 (6 bases). The CDR3 is 13 residues long. V gave up 3 bases and J gave up 0 bases, with 6 bases separating them. The germline V gene encodes CDR1 SGHVS and CDR2 FQNEAQ. The CDR3 is CASSLDSSYEQYF. CDR3 sequence (DNA): TGTGCCAGCAGCTTGGACAGCTCCTACGAGCAGTACTTC. Full variable domain (remainder filled in from reference TRBV7-8 and TRBJ2-7): GAGVSQSPRYKVAKRGQDVALRCDPISGHVSLFWYQQALGQGPEFLTYFQNEAQLDKSGLPSDRFFAERPEGSVSTLKIQRTQQEDSAVYLCASSLDSSYEQYFGPGTRLTVT.

The rearrangement links TRBV4-2 to TRBJ2-4; D remains unclear. The CDR3 length is 15 residues. CDR1 and CDR2 (germline): LGHNA, YNFKEQ. Trimming took off 0 bases at V and 3 bases at J, with 9 bases between the two ends. CDR3 sequence reads: CASSQDRPGKNIQYF. The CDR3 coding sequence is TGTGCCAGCAGCCAAGACAGGCCCGGCAAAAACATTCAGTACTTC.

This sequence joins TRBV9 and TRBJ1-2; D gene unclear. Per the germline V gene, CDR1 is SGDLS and CDR2 is YYNGEE. Trimming pared 0 bases from V and 2 bases from J, leaving 14 bases between. The CDR3 sequence is 16 residues long. The CDR3 spells CASSVAAGARNYGYTF. DNA for the CDR3: TGTGCCAGCAGCGTAGCCGCAGGAGCAAGAAACTATGGCTACACCTTC.

This clone was seen more than once but under ten times. The V gene is TRBV7-9, the J gene TRBJ2-7; TRBD1 might be the D (6 bases). Germline values: CDR1 SEHNR, CDR2 FQNEAQ (reference sequence). The CDR3 is made up of 15 amino acids. V was shortened by 1 base and J by 5 bases, with 15 bases between the two germline ends. The DNA for the CDR3 is TGTGCCAGCAGCTTAGGGGCAGGGGTTGGCGACGAGCAGTACTTC. It yields the protein CASSLGAGVGDEQYF.

This clone was counted a single time. The chain carries TRBV10-2 and TRBJ1-2; 10 nucleotides match TRBD1. This CDR3 is 13 amino acids long. The V gene end was trimmed by 2 bases and the J gene end by 8 bases; junction bases not matched to a gene: 2. Germline V CDR1 and CDR2: WSHSY, SAAADI. CDR3 sequence (DNA): TGCGCCAGCAGTGAGGGGACAGGGGCGGGCTACACCTTC. This translates into CASSEGTGAGYTF.

This sequence joins TRBV5-4 and TRBJ2-5; possible D gene TRBD2, 6 bases. Germline V gene sequence: CDR1 SGHNT, CDR2 YYREEE (reference sequence). The V end lost 2 bases, the J end lost 5 bases, and 16 bases lay between the germline ends. This CDR3 is built from 15 residues. For the CDR3, the DNA is TGTGCCAGCAGCTTAGAGGGACTGGTCGGGGAGACCCAGTACTTC. Translation: CASSLEGLVGETQYF. Filled out from reference TRBV5-4 and TRBJ2-5, the complete variable domain reads ETGVTQSPTHLIKTRGQQVTLRCSSQSGHNTVSWYQQALGQGPQFIFQYYREEENGRGNFPPRFSGLQFPNYSSELNVNALELDDSALYLCASSLEGLVGETQYFGPGTRLLVL.

The J gene is TRBJ2-7, the V gene TRBV3-1 (or the pseudogene TRBV3-2), with D hard to call. The CDR3 sequence is 12 residues long. Trimming took off 2 bases at V and 3 bases at J, with 5 bases between the two ends. The germline gives CDR1 LGHDT, CDR2 YNNKEL (reference sequence). DNA for the CDR3: TGTGCCAGCAGCCAAACGGACTACGAGCAGTACTTC. Translation: CASSQTDYEQYF.

The rearrangement links TRBV6-4 to TRBJ2-1, with 10 nucleotides matching TRBD2. CDR3 size: 14 residues. Germline V gene lookup returns CDR1 MRHNA and CDR2 SNTAGT. V lost 5 bases to trimming and J lost 6 bases; unmatched junction nucleotides: 4. CDR3 residues: CASSLSGGGNEQFF. DNA of the CDR3: TGTGCCAGCAGTTTGAGCGGGGGGGGCAATGAGCAGTTCTTC.

This chain links TRBV3-1 (or the pseudogene TRBV3-2) with TRBJ1-4; D not certain. V gave up 7 bases and J gave up 3 bases, with 9 bases separating them. The CDR3 sequence is 13 residues long. CDR1 LGHDT and CDR2 YNNKEL come from the germline V gene (reference sequence). The CDR3 DNA reads as TGTGCCAGCACCCAGTCTCCTAATGAAAAACTGTTTTTT. Its protein is CASTQSPNEKLFF.

The chain links TRBV28 to TRBJ1-6, with TRBD1 as a possible D gene (6 bases). CDR3 length: 17 amino acids. Germline loops: CDR1 MDHEN, CDR2 SYDVKM. V was trimmed by 3 bases and J by 0 bases, leaving 12 bases between them. The CDR3 DNA reads TGTGCCAGCAGTTTGGCGGGGGCCATCTCCTATAATTCACCCCTCCACTTT. Amino acids: CASSLAGAISYNSPLHF.

At least ten counts were recorded for this clone. The V gene is TRBV3-1 (or the pseudogene TRBV3-2), the J gene TRBJ2-3; a possible D gene is TRBD2 (7 bases). The germline V and J ends were trimmed by 8 bases and 6 bases, with 15 bases remaining between them. The germline V gene has CDR1 LGHDT and CDR2 YNNKEL (reference sequence). The CDR3 has 13 residues. The CDR3 DNA reads as TGTGCCAGCGGGCCGGGGGGCCGGGATACGCAGTATTTT. Its translation is CASGPGGRDTQYF.

The rearrangement joins TRBV29-1 to TRBJ2-3; D might be TRBD1 (7 bases). This CDR3 comprises 12 residues. The germline V and J ends were trimmed by 5 bases and 6 bases, with 12 bases remaining between them. The germline V gene encodes CDR1 SQVTM and CDR2 ANQGSEA. For the CDR3, the DNA is TGCAGCGTTAGACAGGGAGGCGATACGCAGTATTTT. Translating it yields CSVRQGGDTQYF.

The rearrangement links TRBV4-2 to TRBJ1-1; the D is unclear. From germline, CDR1 is LGHNA and CDR2 YNFKEQ. V shed 0 bases and J shed 0 bases, with 14 bases lying between them. The CDR3 loop spans 17 amino acids. The CDR3 nucleotides read TGTGCCAGCAGCCAAGATCAGCGCGGGGATATGAACACTGAAGCTTTCTTT. Residues: CASSQDQRGDMNTEAFF.

This clone was counted between two and nine times. Other DNA sequences from this sample encode an identical CDR3 as well. Written as DNA, the CDR3 is TGTGCCAGCAGTCCCAGGGGAAACACTGAAGCTTTCTTT. Translation: CASSPRGNTEAFF. This chain connects TRBV6-2 or TRBV6-3 to TRBJ1-1; weak D call: TRBD1 (6 bases). Germline-derived CDR1 and CDR2 are MNHEY and SVGEGT. There are 13 residues in the CDR3. V gave up 5 bases and J gave up 2 bases, with 9 bases separating them.

As DNA, the CDR3 is TGCAGCGTTTTGGCAGGGCTTCCCTACAATGAGCAGTTCTTC. This sequence encodes CSVLAGLPYNEQFF. This rearrangement joins TRBV29-1 to TRBJ2-1, with D maybe TRBD1 (5 bases). The CDR3 consists of 14 residues. Trimming took 5 bases from V and 2 from J, leaving 13 bases between them. Germline CDR1 SQVTM, CDR2 ANQGSEA.

The V gene is TRBV7-9, the J gene TRBJ2-1; possibly TRBD2 for D (5 bases). This CDR3 is 15 amino acids long. From germline, CDR1 is SEHNR and CDR2 FQNEAQ (reference sequence). With 2 bases removed from V and 8 bases from J, the gap between germline ends came to 16 bases. CDR3 region: CASSLSLRAVDEQFF. The CDR3 nucleotides are TGTGCCAGCAGCTTATCACTACGAGCGGTCGATGAGCAGTTCTTC.